This T cell receptor (beta chain) was sequenced during a study of CD8+ T cells in alopecia areata. Regarding the study as a whole: Lesional scalp exceeded normal scalp in clonality, especially in alopecia totalis/universalis.

As concerns this clone: Its target is unknown.

V gave up 5 bases and J gave up 0 bases, with 31 bases separating them. The CDR3 runs to 20 residues. Germline-derived CDR1 and CDR2 are GTSNPN and SVGIG (reference sequence). In each case, RNA was isolated and then reverse transcribed into cDNA as the sequencing template. Repertoires were generated with immunoSEQ multiplex PCR, while TCRdb's copy carries only in-frame clones and drops some. The data show almost 250,000 clones, around two thirds seen once. The TCR originated in a human donor with alopecia areata. The material sequenced was CD4+ T cells sorted from blood, taken at week 0. The rearrangement joins TRBV30 to TRBJ2-5; D may match TRBD1 or TRBD2 (6 bases each). In nucleotides, the CDR3 is TGTGCCTGGGCCCAGAGGGGGGCCGGGCCGGGACTCCTGTACCAAGAGACCCAGTACTTC. Its protein product is CAWAQRGAGPGLLYQETQYF.